This T cell receptor beta chain was identified during a study of beta chain features in type 1 diabetes. Study-level results: Across patients, naive, central memory and Treg TCRB repertoires exhibited apparently greater similarity than was observed across healthy donors. Equally in patients and controls, shorter templates might have been favored by PCR. Patients with Type 1 diabetes showed moderately but significantly shorter TCRB CDR3s in all four CD4+ subsets. Whether HLA type affects TCRB rearrangement stayed undetermined in the present work.

This clone was found a few times. No antigen is known for it. Germline assignment: CDR1 MNHEY and CDR2 SMNVEV (reference sequence). Losses at the gene ends were 6 bases for V and 0 bases for J; bases not matched to a gene: 11. The CDR3 is 17 residues long. Expressed TCRB transcripts were sequenced after all isolated RNA was converted to cDNA. Sequencing used immunoSEQ multiplex PCR; TCRdb keeps in-frame clones, though not all of them. The sample holds some 350,000 clones; about 13% are singletons and the top ten take about 0.016%. The sequence derives from a woman under 30 with type 1 diabetes. The specimen was naive CD4+ T cells from blood. The rearrangement links TRBV27 to TRBJ2-3; 8 bases align to TRBD1. DNA of the CDR3: TGTGCCAGCAGGGGCGGGACAGGCACCCTTAGCACAGATACGCAGTATTTT. Protein product: CASRGGTGTLSTDTQYF.